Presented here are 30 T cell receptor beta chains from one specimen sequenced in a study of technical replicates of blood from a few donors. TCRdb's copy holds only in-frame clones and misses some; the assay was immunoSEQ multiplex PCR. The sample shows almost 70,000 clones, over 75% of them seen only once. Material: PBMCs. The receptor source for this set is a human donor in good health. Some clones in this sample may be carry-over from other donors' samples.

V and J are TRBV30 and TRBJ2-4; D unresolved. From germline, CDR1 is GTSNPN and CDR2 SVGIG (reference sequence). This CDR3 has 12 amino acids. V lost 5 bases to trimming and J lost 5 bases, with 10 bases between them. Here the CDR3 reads CAWGPEENIQYF. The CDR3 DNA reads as TGTGCCTGGGGGCCAGAAGAAAACATTCAGTACTTC.

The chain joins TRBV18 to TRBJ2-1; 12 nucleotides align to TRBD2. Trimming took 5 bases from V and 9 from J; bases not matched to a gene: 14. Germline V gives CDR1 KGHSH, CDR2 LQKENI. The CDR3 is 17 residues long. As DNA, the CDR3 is TGTGCCAGCTCAACGGTCGGACTAGCGGGACGTCCCCCTGAGCAGTTCTTC. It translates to CASSTVGLAGRPPEQFF.

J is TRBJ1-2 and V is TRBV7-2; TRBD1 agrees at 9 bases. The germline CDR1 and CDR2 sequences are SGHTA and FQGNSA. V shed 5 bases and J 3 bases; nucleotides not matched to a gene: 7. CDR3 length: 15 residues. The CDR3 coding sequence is TGTGCCAGCAGCACCGGGACAGGGAATTACTATGGCTACACCTTC. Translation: CASSTGTGNYYGYTF.

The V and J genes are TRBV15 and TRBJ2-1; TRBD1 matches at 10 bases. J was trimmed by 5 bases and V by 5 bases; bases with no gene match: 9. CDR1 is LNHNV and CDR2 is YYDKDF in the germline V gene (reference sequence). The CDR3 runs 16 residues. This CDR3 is CATSERQGARDNEQFF. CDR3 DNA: TGTGCCACCAGCGAGAGACAGGGGGCTCGTGACAATGAGCAGTTCTTC.

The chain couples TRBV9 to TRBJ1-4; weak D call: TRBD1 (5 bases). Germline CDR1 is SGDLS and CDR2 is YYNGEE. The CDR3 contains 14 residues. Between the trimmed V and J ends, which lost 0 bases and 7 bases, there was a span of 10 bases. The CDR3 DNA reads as TGTGCCAGCAGCGTAGGTGGAGGGGCTGAAAAACTGTTTTTT. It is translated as CASSVGGGAEKLFF. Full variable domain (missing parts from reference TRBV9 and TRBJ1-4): DSGVTQTPKHLITATGQRVTLRCSPRSGDLSVYWYQQSLDQGLQFLIQYYNGEERAKGNILERFSAQQFPDLHSELNLSSLELGDSALYFCASSVGGGAEKLFFGSGTQLSVL.

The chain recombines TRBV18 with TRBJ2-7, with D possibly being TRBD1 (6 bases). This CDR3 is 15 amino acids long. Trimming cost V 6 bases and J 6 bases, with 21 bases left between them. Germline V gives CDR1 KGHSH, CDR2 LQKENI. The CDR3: CASSPLGQGFREQYF. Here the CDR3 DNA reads TGTGCCAGCTCCCCATTGGGTCAGGGGTTCCGCGAGCAGTACTTC.

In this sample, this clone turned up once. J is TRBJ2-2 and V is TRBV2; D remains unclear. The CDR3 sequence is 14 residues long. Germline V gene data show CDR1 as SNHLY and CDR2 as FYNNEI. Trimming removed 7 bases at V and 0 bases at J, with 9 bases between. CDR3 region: CASKETPNTGELFF. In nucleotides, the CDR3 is TGTGCCAGCAAAGAGACACCGAACACCGGGGAGCTGTTTTTT. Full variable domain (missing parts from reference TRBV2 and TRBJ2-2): EPEVTQTPSHQVTQMGQEVILRCVPISNHLYFYWYRQILGQKVEFLVSFYNNEISEKSEIFDDQFSVERPDGSNFTLKIRSTKLEDSAMYFCASKETPNTGELFFGEGSRLTVL.

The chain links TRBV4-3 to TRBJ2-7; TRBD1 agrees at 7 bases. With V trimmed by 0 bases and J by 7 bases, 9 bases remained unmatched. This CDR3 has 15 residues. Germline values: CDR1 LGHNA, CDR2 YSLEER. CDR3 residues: CASSQDPGTDWEQYF. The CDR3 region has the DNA TGCGCCAGCAGCCAAGACCCCGGGACAGACTGGGAGCAGTACTTC.

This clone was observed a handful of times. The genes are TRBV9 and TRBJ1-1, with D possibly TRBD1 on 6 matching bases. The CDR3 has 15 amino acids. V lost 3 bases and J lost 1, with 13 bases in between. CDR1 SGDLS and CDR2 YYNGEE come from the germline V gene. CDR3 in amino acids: CASSGSVRGNTEAFF. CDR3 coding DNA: TGTGCCAGCAGCGGTAGCGTCAGGGGGAACACTGAAGCTTTCTTT.

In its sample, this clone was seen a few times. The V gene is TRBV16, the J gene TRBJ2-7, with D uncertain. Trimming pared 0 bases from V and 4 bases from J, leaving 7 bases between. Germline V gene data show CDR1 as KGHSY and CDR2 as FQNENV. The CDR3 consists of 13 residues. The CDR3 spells CASSQSVVYEQYF. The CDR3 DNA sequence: TGTGCCAGCAGCCAATCGGTAGTGTACGAGCAGTACTTC.

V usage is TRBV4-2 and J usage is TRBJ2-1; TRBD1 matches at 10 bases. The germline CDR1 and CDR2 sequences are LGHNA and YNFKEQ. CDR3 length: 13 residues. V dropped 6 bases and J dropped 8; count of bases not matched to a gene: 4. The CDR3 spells CASSRDRGHEQFF. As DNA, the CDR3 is TGTGCCAGCAGTCGCGACAGGGGGCATGAGCAGTTCTTC.

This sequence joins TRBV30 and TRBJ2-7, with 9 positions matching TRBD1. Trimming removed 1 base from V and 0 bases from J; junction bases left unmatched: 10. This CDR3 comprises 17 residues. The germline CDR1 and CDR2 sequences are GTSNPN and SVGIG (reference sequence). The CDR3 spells CAWSETPRQGGSYEQYF. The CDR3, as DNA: TGTGCCTGGAGTGAGACTCCTCGACAGGGGGGCTCCTACGAGCAGTACTTC.

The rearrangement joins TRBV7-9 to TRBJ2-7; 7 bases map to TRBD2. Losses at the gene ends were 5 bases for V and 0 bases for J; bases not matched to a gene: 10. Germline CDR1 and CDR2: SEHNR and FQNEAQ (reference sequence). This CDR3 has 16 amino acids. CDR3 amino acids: CASSPPAGTNSYEQYF. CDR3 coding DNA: TGTGCCAGCAGCCCACCCGCCGGGACTAACTCCTACGAGCAGTACTTC. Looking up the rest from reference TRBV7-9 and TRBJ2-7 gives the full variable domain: DTGVSQNPRHKITKRGQNVTFRCDPISEHNRLYWYRQTLGQGPEFLTYFQNEAQLEKSRLLSDRFSAERPKGSFSTLEIQRTEQGDSAMYLCASSPPAGTNSYEQYFGPGTRLTVT.

CDR3 nucleotides: TGTGCCAGCAGCGCGATAGACAGAATAGATACGGAGCAGTACTTC. It yields the protein CASSAIDRIDTEQYF. V gene TRBV11-1 combines with J gene TRBJ2-7; the D gene is possibly TRBD1 (5 bases). From germline, CDR1 is SGHAT and CDR2 FQDESV (reference sequence). CDR3 length: 15 amino acids. V dropped 5 bases and J dropped 7 bases, with 21 bases sitting between them.

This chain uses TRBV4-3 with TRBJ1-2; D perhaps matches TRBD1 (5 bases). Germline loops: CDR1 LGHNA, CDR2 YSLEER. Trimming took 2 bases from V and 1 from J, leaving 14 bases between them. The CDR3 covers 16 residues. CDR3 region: CASSQKRKQGNYGYTF. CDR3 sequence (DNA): TGCGCCAGCAGCCAAAAGAGAAAGCAGGGTAACTATGGCTACACCTTC.

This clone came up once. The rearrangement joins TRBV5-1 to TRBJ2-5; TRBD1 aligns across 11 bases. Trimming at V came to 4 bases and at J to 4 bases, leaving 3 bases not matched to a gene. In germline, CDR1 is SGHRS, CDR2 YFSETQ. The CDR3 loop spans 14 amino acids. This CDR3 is CASSPGTGGETQYF. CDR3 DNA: TGCGCCAGCAGCCCCGGGACAGGGGGAGAGACCCAGTACTTC.

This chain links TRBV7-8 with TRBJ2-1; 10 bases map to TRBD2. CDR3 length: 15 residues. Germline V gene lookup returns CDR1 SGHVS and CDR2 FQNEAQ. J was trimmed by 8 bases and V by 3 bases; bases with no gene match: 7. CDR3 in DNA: TGTGCCAGCAGCTTTACCTTACTAGCGGGATATGAGCAGTTCTTC. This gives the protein CASSFTLLAGYEQFF.

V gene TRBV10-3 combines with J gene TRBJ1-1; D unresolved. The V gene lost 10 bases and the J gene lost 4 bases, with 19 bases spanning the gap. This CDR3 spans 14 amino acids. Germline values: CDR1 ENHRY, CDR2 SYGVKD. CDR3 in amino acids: CATTRSGERTEAFF. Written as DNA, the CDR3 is TGTGCCACCACCAGAAGCGGGGAGCGCACTGAAGCTTTCTTT.

CDR3 sequence (DNA): TGCGCCAGCAAACCGGGGGTCAGGTCCGGGGAGCTGTTTTTT. Translation: CASKPGVRSGELFF. This chain links TRBV4-3 with TRBJ2-2; weak D call: TRBD2 (6 bases). In germline, CDR1 is LGHNA, CDR2 YSLEER. The CDR3 runs to 14 residues. The V end lost 7 bases, the J end lost 6 bases, and 15 bases lay between the germline ends.

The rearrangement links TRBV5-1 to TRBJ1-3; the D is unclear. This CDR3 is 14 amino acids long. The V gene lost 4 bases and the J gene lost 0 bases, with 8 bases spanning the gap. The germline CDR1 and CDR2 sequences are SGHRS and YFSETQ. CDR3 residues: CASSTEGSGNTIYF. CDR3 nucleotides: TGCGCCAGCAGCACCGAGGGCTCTGGAAACACCATATATTTT.

The CDR3 bases are TGTGCCAGCAGGGGACCGGGACAGGGGACCAAGACCCAGTACTTC. Translating it yields CASRGPGQGTKTQYF. V gene TRBV7-2 combines with J gene TRBJ2-5; 10 bases line up with TRBD1. Germline V gives CDR1 SGHTA, CDR2 FQGNSA. The CDR3 totals 15 residues. With V trimmed by 6 bases and J by 6 bases, 10 bases remained unmatched.

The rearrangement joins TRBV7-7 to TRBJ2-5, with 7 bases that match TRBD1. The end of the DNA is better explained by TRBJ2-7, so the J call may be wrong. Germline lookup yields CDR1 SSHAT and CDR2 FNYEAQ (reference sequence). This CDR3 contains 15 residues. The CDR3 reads CASSTGTAGRYEQYF. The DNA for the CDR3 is TGTGCCAGCAGCACGGGGACAGCCGGCCGGTACGAGCAGTACTTC.

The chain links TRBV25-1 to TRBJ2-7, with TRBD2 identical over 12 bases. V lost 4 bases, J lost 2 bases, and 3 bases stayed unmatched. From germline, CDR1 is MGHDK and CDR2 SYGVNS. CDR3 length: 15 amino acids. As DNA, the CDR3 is TGTGCCAGCAGTGTACTAGCGGGAGGACCCTACGAGCAGTACTTC. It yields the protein CASSVLAGGPYEQYF.

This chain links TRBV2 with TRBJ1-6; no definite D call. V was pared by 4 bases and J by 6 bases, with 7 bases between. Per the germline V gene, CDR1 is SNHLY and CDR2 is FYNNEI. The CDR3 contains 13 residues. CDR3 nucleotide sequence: TGTGCCAGCAGTGCCGGGATTAATTCACCCCTCCACTTT. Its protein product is CASSAGINSPLHF.

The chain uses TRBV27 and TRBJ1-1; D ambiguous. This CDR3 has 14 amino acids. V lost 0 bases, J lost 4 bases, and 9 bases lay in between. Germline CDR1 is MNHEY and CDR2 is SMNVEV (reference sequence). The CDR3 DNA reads TGTGCCAGCAGTTTATCAGTCCGAGGCACTGAAGCTTTCTTT. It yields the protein CASSLSVRGTEAFF.

The CDR3 reads CASSFRHPNTEAFF. In DNA, the CDR3 is TGTGCCAGCAGCTTCAGACACCCGAACACTGAAGCTTTCTTT. The chain couples TRBV11-2 to TRBJ1-1; D unclear. The CDR3 totals 14 residues. Looked up from germline, CDR1 is SGHAT and CDR2 is FQNNGV. With 3 bases removed from V and 1 base from J, the gap between germline ends came to 9 bases.

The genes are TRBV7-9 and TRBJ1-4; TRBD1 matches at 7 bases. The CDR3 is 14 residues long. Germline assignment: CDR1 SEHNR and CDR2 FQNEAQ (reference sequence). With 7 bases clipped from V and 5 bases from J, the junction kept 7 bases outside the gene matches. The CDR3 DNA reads TGTGCCAGCAAAAGGACAGGACAAAATGAAAAACTGTTTTTT. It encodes CASKRTGQNEKLFF.

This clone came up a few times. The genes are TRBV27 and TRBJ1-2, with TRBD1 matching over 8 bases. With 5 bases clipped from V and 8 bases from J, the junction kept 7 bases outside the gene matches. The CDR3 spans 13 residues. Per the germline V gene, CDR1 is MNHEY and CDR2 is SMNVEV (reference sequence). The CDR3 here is CASSPRQGMGYTF. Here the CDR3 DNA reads TGTGCCAGCAGTCCCAGACAGGGGATGGGCTACACCTTC.

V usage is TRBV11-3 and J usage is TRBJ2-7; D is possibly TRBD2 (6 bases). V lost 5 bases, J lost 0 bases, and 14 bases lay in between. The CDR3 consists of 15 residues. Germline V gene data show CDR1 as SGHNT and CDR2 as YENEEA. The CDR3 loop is CASSPRDGDSYEQYF. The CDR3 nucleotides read TGTGCCAGCAGCCCGCGGGACGGAGACTCCTACGAGCAGTACTTC. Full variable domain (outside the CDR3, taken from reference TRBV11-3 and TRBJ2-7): EAGVVQSPRYKIIEKKQPVAFWCNPISGHNTLYWYLQNLGQGPELLIRYENEEAVDDSQLPKDRFSAERLKGVDSTLKIQPAELGDSAVYLCASSPRDGDSYEQYFGPGTRLTVT.

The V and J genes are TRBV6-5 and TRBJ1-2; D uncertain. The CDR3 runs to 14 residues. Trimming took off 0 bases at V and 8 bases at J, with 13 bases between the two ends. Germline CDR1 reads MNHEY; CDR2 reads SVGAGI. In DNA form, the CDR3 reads TGTGCCAGCAGTTACTCCTCTACGCTACGGGGCTACACCTTC. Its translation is CASSYSSTLRGYTF.